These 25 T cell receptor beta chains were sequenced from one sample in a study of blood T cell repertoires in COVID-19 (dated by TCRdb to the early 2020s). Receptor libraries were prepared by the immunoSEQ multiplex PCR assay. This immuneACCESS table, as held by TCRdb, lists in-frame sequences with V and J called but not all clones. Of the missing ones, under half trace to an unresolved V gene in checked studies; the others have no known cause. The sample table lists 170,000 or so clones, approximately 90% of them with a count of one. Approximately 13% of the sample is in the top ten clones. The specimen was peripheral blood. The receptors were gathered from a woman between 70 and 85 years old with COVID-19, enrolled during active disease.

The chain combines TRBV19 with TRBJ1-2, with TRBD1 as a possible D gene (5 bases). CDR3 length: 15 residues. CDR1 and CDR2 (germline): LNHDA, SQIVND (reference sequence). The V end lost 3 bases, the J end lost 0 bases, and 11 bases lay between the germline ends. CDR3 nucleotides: TGTGCCAGTAGTATGTCGCGGGGGACTAACTATGGCTACACCTTC. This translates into CASSMSRGTNYGYTF.

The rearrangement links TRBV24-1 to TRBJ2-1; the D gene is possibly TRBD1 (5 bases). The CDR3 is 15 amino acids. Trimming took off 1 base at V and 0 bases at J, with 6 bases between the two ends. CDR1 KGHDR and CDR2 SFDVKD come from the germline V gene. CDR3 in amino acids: CATSDFQGSYNEQFF. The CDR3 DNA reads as TGTGCCACCAGTGATTTCCAGGGCTCCTACAATGAGCAGTTCTTC.

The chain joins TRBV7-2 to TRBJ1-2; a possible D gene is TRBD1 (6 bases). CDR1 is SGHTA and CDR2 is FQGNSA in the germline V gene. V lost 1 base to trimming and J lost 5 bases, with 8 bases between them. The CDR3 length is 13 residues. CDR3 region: CASSLGTVYGYTF. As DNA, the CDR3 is TGTGCCAGCAGCTTAGGGACAGTATATGGCTACACCTTC.

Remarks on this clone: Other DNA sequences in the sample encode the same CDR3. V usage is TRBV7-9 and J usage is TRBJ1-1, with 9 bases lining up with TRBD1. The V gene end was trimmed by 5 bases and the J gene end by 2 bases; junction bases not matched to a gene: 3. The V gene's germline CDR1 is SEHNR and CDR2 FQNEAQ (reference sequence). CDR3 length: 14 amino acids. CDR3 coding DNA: TGTGCCAGCAGCCAGGGACAGGGAAACACTGAAGCTTTCTTT. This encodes CASSQGQGNTEAFF.

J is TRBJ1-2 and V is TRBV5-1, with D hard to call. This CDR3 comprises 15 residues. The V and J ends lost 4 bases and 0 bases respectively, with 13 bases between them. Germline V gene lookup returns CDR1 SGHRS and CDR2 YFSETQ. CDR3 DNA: TGCGCCAGCAGCAAACCAGAAGAGGCTAACTATGGCTACACCTTC. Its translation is CASSKPEEANYGYTF.

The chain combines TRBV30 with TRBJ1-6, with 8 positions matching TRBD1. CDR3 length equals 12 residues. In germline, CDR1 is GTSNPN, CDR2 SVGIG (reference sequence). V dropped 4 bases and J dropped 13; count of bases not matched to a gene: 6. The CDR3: CAWTGGLHPLHF. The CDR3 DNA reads TGTGCCTGGACAGGGGGCCTTCATCCCCTCCACTTT.

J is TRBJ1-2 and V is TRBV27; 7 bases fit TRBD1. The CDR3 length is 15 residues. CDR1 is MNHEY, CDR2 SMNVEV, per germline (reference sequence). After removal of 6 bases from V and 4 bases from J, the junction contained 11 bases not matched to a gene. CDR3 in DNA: TGTGCCAGCAGCCCTAGGTGGGACAGAGGCTATGGCTACACCTTC. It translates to CASSPRWDRGYGYTF.

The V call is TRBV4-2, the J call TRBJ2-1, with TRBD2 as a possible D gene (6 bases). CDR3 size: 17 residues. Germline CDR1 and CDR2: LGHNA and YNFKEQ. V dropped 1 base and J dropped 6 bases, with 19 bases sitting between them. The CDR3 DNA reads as TGTGCCAGCAGCCAAGTCCCCTCCGCGGGGTGGGGCAATGAGCAGTTCTTC. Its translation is CASSQVPSAGWGNEQFF.

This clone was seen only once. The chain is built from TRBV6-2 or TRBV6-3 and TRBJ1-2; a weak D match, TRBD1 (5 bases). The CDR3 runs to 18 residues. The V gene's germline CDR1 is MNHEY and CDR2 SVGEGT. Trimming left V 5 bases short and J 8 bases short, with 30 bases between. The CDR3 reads CASSRDGGTALIRGGYTF. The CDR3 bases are TGTGCCAGCAGTCGCGACGGGGGGACTGCGCTAATTCGAGGAGGCTACACCTTC.

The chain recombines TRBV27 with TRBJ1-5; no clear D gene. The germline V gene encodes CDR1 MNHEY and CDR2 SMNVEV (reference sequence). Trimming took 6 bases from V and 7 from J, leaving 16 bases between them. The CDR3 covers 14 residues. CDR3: CASRGTLSEQPQHF. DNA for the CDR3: TGTGCCAGCAGGGGCACCCTTTCTGAGCAGCCCCAGCATTTT.

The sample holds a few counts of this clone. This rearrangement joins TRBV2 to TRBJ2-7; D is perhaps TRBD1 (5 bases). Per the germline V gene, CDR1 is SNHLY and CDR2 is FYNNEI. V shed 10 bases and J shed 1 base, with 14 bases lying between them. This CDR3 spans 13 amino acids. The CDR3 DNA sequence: TGTGCCACCCTGACAGTACCTTCCTACGAGCAGTACTTC. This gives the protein CATLTVPSYEQYF.

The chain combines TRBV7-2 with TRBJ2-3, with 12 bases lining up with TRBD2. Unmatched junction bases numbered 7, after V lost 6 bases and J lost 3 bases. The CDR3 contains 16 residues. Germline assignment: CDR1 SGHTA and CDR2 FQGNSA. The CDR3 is CASRWTSGILTDTQYF. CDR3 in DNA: TGTGCCAGCAGGTGGACTAGCGGGATTTTGACAGATACGCAGTATTTT.

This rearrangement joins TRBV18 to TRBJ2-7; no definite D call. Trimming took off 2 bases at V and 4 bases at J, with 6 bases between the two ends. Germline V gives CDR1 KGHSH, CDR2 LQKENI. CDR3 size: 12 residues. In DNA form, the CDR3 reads TGTGCCAGCTCACCATACGGGTACGAGCAGTACTTC. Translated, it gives CASSPYGYEQYF.

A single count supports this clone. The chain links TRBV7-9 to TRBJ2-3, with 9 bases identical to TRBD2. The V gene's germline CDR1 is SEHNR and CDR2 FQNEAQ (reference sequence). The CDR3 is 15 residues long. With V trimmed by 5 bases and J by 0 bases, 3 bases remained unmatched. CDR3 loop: CASSPSGASTDTQYF. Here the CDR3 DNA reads TGTGCCAGCAGCCCTAGCGGGGCAAGCACAGATACGCAGTATTTT.

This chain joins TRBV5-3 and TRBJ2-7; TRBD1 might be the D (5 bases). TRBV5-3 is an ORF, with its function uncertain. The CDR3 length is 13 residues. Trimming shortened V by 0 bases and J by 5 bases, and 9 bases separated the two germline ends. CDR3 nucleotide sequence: TGTGCCAGAAGCTTGGCCAGGGCTCACGAGCAGTACTTC. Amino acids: CARSLARAHEQYF.

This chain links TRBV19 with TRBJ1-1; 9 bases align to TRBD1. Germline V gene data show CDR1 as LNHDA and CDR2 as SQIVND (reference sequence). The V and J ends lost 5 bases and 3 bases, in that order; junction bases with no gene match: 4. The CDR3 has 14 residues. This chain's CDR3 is CASSSQGADTEAFF. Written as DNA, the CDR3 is TGTGCCAGTAGTTCACAGGGGGCGGACACTGAAGCTTTCTTT.

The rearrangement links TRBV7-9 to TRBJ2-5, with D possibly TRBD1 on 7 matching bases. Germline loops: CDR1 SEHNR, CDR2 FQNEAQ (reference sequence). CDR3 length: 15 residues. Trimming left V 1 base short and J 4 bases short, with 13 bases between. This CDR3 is CASSLGPQGGETQYF. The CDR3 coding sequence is TGTGCCAGCAGCTTAGGACCCCAGGGGGGAGAGACCCAGTACTTC.

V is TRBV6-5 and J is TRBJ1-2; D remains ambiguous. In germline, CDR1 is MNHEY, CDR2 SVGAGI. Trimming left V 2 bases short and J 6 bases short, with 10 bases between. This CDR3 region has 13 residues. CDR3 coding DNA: TGTGCCAGCAGTTACCCGGGTCCGGATGGCTACACCTTC. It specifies CASSYPGPDGYTF.

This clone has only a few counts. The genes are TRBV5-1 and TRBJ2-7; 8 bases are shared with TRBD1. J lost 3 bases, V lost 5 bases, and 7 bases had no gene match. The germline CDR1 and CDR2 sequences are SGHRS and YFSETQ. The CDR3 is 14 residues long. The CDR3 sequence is CASRRQGSNYEQYF. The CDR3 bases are TGCGCCAGCAGAAGACAGGGGTCTAACTACGAGCAGTACTTC. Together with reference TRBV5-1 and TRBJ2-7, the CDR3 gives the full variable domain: KAGVTQTPRYLIKTRGQQVTLSCSPISGHRSVSWYQQTPGQGLQFLFEYFSETQRNKGNFPGRFSGRQFSNSRSEMNVSTLELGDSALYLCASRRQGSNYEQYFGPGTRLTVT.

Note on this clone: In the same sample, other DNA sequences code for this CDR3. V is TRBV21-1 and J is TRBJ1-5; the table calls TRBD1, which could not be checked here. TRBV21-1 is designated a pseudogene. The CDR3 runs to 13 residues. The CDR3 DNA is TGTGCCAGCAGCCGGGACAGGGATCAGCCCCAGCATTTT. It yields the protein CASSRDRDQPQHF.

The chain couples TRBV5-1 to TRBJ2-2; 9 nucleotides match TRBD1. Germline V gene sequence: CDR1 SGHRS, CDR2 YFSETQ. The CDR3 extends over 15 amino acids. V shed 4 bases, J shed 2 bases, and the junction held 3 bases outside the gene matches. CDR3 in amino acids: CASSRQGVNTGELFF. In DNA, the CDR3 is TGCGCCAGCAGCCGACAGGGGGTTAACACCGGGGAGCTGTTTTTT.

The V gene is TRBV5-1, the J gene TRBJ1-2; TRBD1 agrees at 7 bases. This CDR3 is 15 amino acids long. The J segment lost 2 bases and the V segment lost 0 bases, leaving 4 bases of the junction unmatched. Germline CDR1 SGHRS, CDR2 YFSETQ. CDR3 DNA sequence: TGCGCCAGCAGCTTGGACGCGGGACAGAACTATGGCTACACCTTC. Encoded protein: CASSLDAGQNYGYTF.

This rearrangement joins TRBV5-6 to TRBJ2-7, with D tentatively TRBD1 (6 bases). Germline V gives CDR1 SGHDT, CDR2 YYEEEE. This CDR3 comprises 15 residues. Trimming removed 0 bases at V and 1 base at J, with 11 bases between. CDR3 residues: CASSLGTGLSYEQYF. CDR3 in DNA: TGTGCCAGCAGCTTGGGTACAGGGTTGTCCTACGAGCAGTACTTC. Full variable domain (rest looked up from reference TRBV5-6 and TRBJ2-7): DAGVTQSPTHLIKTRGQQVTLRCSPKSGHDTVSWYQQALGQGPQFIFQYYEEEERQRGNFPDRFSGHQFPNYSSELNVNALLLGDSALYLCASSLGTGLSYEQYFGPGTRLTVT.

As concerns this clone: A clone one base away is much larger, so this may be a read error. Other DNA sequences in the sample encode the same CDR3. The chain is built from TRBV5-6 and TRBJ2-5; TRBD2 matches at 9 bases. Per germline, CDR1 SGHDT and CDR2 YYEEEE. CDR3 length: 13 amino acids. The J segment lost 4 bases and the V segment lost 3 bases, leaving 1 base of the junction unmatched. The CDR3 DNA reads TGTGCCAGCAGCTCGACTAGCGGAGAGACCCAGTACTTC. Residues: CASSSTSGETQYF.

CDR3 DNA: TGTGCCAGCAGCCGCGGGCAGGGGGCACGCGGCTACACCTTC. Encoded protein: CASSRGQGARGYTF. The V call is TRBV3-1 (or the pseudogene TRBV3-2), the J call TRBJ1-2; 8 bases map to TRBD1. J gave up 8 bases and V 4 bases, and 9 bases lay outside the gene matches. In germline, CDR1 is LGHDT, CDR2 YNNKEL (reference sequence). CDR3 size: 14 residues.